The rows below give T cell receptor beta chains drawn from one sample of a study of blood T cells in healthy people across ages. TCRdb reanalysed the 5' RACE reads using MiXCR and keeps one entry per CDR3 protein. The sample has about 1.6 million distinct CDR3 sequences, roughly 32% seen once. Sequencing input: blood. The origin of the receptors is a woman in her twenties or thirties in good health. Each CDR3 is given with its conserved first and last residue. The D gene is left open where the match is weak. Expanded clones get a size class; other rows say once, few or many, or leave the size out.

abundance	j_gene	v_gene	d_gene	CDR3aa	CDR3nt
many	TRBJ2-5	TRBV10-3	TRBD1	CAIAQGTGQETQYF	TGTGCCATCGCCCAAGGGACAGGTCAAGAGACCCAGTACTTC
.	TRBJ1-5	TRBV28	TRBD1	CASSLGDREEYQPQHF	TGTGCCAGCAGTTTAGGGGACAGGGAAGAATATCAGCCCCAGCATTTT
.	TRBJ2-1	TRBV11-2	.	CASSLDEGYLYNEQFF	TGTGCCAGCAGCTTAGATGAGGGCTATTTATACAATGAGCAGTTCTTC
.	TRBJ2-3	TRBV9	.	CASSPRSSGDTQYF	TGTGCCAGCAGCCCCCGTTCAAGCGGCGATACGCAGTATTTT
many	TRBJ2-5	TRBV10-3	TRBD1	CAINSRQGQETQYF	TGTGCCATCAACTCCCGACAGGGGCAAGAGACCCAGTACTTC
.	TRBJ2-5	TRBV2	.	CASSEGKGLQETQYF	TGTGCCAGCAGTGAAGGGAAGGGACTCCAAGAGACCCAGTACTTC
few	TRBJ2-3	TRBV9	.	CASSVGVDTQYF	TGTGCCAGCAGCGTCGGGGTGGATACGCAGTATTTT
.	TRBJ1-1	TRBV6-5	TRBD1	CASRGQGEAFF	TGTGCCAGCAGGGGACAGGGAGAAGCTTTCTTT
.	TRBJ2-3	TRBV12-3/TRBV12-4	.	CARGSTDMQYF	TGTGCCAGAGGGAGCACAGATATGCAGTATTTT
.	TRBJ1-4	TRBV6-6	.	CASRTGTPDEKLFF	TGTGCCAGCAGGACCGGGACACCGGACGAAAAACTGTTTTTT
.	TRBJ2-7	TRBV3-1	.	CASSQSRRGIFSYEQYF	TGTGCCAGCAGCCAGTCTCGAAGGGGGATTTTTTCCTACGAGCAGTACTTC
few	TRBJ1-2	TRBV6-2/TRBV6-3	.	CATANGGGRGYTF	TGTGCCACCGCCAATGGGGGGGGCCGAGGCTACACCTTC
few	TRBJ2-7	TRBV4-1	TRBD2	CASSPRGGLEQYF	TGCGCCAGCAGCCCACGGGGGGGACTCGAGCAGTACTTC
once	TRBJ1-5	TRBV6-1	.	CASVGRVEQPQHF	TGTGCCAGCGTCGGCAGGGTTGAACAGCCCCAGCATTTT
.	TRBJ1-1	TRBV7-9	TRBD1	CASSLGGFAFGTEAFF	TGTGCCAGCAGTTTAGGGGGCTTCGCGTTCGGCACTGAAGCTTTCTTT
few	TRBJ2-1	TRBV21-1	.	CASSNKGGESSNEQFF	TGTGCCAGCAGCAACAAAGGGGGGGAGTCGAGCAATGAGCAGTTCTTC
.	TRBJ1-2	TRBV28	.	CATYRGYGYTF	TGTGCCACGTATAGGGGGTATGGCTACACCTTC
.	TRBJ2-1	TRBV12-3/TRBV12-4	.	CASSRDRWNEQFF	TGTGCCAGCAGTCGAGACCGGTGGAATGAGCAGTTCTTC
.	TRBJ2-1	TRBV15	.	CATSRPDYNEQFF	TGTGCCACCAGCAGGCCCGACTACAATGAGCAGTTCTTC
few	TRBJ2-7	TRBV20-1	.	CSARIARGLDLDEQYF	TGCAGTGCTAGAATCGCCCGGGGACTGGACTTAGATGAGCAGTACTTC
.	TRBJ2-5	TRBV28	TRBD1	CASSNGQAPQETQYF	TGTGCCAGCAGTAATGGACAGGCCCCCCAAGAGACCCAGTACTTC
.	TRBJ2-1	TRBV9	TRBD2	CASSVGLAGVEEQFF	TGTGCCAGCAGCGTAGGACTAGCGGGAGTAGAAGAGCAGTTCTTC
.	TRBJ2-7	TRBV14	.	CASSQGPGEEQYF	TGTGCCAGCAGCCAAGGCCCCGGAGAGGAGCAGTACTTC
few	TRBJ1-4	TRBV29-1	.	CSVEAGGLFF	TGCAGCGTTGAAGCGGGGGGCTTGTTTTTT
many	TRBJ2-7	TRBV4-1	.	CASSHMQVRSSYEQYF	TGCGCCAGCAGCCACATGCAGGTTCGGAGCTCCTACGAGCAGTACTTC
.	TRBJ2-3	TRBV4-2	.	CANSKEGPPHTQYF	TGTGCCAACAGCAAAGAAGGGCCGCCCCATACGCAGTATTTT
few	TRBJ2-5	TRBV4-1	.	CASSQYRRGAETQYF	TGCGCCAGCAGCCAATACCGACGGGGGGCAGAGACCCAGTACTTC
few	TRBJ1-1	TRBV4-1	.	CASSLGAAGQNTEAFF	TGCGCCAGCAGCCTAGGGGCCGCGGGGCAGAACACTGAAGCTTTCTTT
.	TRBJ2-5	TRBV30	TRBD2	CAWSVLGGRGETQYF	TGTGCCTGGAGTGTACTGGGCGGGAGGGGAGAGACCCAGTACTTC